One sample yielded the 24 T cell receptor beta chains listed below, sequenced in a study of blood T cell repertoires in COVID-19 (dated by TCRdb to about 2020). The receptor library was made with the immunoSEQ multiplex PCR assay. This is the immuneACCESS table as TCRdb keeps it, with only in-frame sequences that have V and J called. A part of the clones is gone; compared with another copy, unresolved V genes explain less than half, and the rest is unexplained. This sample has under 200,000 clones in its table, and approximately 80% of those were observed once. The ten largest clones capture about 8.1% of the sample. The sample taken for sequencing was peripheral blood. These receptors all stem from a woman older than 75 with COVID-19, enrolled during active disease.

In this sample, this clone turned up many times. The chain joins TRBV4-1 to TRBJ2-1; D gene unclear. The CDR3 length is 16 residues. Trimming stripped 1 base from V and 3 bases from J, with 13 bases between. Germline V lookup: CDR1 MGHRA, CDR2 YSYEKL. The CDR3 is CASSQVPVDIYNEQFF. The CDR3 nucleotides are TGCGCCAGCAGCCAAGTTCCGGTTGACATCTACAATGAGCAGTTCTTC.

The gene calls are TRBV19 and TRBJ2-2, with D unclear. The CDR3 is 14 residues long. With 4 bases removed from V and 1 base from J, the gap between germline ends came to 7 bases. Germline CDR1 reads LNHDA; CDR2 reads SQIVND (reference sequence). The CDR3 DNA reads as TGTGCCAGTAGTAGGCAGCGGAACACCGGGGAGCTGTTTTTT. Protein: CASSRQRNTGELFF.

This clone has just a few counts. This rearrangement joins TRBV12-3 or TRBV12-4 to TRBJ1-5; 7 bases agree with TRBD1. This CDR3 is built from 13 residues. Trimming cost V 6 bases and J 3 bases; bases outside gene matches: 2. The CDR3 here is CASRGQYNQPQHF. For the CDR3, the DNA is TGTGCCAGCAGGGGACAGTACAATCAGCCCCAGCATTTT.

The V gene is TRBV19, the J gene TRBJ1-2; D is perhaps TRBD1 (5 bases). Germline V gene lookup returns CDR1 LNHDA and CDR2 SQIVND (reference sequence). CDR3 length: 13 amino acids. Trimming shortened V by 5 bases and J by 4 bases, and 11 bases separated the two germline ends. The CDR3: CASSFQGSYGYTF. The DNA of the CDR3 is TGTGCCAGTAGTTTCCAGGGTTCCTATGGCTACACCTTC.

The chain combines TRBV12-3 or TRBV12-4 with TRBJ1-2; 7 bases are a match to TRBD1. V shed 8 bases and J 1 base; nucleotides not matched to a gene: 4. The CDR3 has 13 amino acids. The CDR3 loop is CASSQGINYGYTF. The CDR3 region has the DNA TGTGCCAGCTCACAGGGGATTAACTATGGCTACACCTTC.

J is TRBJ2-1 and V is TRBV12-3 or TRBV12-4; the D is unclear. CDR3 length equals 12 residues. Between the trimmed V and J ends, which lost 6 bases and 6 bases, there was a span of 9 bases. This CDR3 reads CASRSNSNEQFF. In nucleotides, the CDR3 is TGTGCCAGCAGGTCTAACTCCAATGAGCAGTTCTTC.

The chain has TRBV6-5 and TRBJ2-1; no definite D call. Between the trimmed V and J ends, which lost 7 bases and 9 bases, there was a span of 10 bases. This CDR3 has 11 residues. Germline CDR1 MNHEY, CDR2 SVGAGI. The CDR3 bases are TGTGCCAGCAAGGAGTACGGTGAGCAGTTCTTC. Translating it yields CASKEYGEQFF.

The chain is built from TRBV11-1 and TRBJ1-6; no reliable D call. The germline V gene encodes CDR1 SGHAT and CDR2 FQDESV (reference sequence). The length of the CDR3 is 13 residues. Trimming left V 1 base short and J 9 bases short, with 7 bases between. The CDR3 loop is CASSLGEASPLHF. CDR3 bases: TGTGCCAGCAGCTTAGGAGAGGCTTCACCCCTCCACTTT.

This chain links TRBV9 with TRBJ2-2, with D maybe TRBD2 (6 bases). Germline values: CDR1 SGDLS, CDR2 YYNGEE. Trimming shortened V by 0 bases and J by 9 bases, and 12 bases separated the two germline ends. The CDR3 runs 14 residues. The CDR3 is CASSVAGSSRELFF. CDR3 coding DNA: TGTGCCAGCAGCGTAGCCGGGAGTTCAAGGGAGCTGTTTTTT. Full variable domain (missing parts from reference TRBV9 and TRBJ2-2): DSGVTQTPKHLITATGQRVTLRCSPRSGDLSVYWYQQSLDQGLQFLIQYYNGEERAKGNILERFSAQQFPDLHSELNLSSLELGDSALYFCASSVAGSSRELFFGEGSRLTVL.

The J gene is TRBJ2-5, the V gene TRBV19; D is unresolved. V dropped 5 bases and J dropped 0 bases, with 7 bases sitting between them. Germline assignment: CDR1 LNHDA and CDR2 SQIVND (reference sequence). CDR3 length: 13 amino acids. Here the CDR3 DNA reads TGTGCCAGTAGTCCCCGGGACCAAGAGACCCAGTACTTC. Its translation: CASSPRDQETQYF.

In nucleotides, the CDR3 is TGTGCCAGCAGCTTGGGACAGGGGACAAATCAGCCCCAGCATTTT. Translated, it gives CASSLGQGTNQPQHF. The chain joins TRBV5-8 to TRBJ1-5, with 8 bases identical to TRBD1. The CDR3 is 15 residues long. The junction had 3 bases not matched to a gene; V was cut back by 0 bases and J by 4 bases. From germline, CDR1 is SGHTS and CDR2 YDEGEE.

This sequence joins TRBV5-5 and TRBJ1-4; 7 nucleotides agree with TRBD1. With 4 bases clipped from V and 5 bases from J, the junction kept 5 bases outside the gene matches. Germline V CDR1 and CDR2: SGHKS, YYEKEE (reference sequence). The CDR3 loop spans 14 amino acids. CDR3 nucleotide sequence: TGTGCCAGCAGCCCGACAGGGTTAAATGAAAAACTGTTTTTT. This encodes CASSPTGLNEKLFF.

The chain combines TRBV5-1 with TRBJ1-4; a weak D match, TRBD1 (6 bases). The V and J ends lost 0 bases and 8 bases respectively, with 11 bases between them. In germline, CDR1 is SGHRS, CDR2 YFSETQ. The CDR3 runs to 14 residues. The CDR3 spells CASSLAQGREKLFF. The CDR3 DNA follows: TGCGCCAGCAGCTTGGCGCAGGGGCGAGAAAAACTGTTTTTT.

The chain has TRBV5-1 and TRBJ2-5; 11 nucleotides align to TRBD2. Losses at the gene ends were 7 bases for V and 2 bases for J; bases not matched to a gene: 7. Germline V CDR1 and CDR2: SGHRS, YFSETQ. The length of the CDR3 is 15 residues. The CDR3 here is CASGTGTSGQETQYF. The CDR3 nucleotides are TGCGCCAGCGGAACCGGGACTAGCGGACAAGAGACCCAGTACTTC.

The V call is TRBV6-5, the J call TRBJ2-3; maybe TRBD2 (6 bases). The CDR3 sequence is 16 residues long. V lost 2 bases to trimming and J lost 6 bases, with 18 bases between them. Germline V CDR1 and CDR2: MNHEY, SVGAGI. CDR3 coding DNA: TGTGCCAGCAGTTACAGCCTTGGGAGGACAACCGATACGCAGTATTTT. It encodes CASSYSLGRTTDTQYF.

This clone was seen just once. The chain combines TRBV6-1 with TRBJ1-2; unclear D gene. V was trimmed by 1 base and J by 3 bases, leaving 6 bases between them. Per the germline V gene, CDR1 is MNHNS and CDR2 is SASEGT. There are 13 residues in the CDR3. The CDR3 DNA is TGTGCCAGCAGTGAAGTCCGCGACTATGGCTACACCTTC. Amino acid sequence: CASSEVRDYGYTF.

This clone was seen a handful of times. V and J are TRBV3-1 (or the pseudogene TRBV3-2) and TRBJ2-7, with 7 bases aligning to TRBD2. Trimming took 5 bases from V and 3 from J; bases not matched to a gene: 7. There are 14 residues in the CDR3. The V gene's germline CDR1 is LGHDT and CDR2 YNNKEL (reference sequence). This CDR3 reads CASSFGGGIYEQYF. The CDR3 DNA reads TGTGCCAGCAGCTTCGGCGGGGGAATCTACGAGCAGTACTTC.

CDR3 sequence: CASRLRGRVQPQHF. CDR3 nucleotide sequence: TGTGCCAGCAGACTCAGGGGGCGCGTTCAGCCCCAGCATTTT. This chain uses TRBV25-1 with TRBJ1-5; the match to TRBD1 covers 8 bases. The V and J ends lost 6 bases and 6 bases, in that order; junction bases with no gene match: 7. CDR1 and CDR2 from the germline V gene are MGHDK and SYGVNS. This CDR3 is 14 amino acids long.

This chain's CDR3 is CASGAGGAYEQYF. CDR3 nucleotides: TGTGCCAGCGGGGCGGGAGGGGCCTACGAGCAGTACTTC. The rearrangement joins TRBV5-4 to TRBJ2-7; TRBD2 aligns across 9 bases. CDR3 length: 13 residues. Trimming at V came to 7 bases and at J to 2 bases, leaving 4 bases not matched to a gene. The V gene's germline CDR1 is SGHNT and CDR2 YYREEE (reference sequence).

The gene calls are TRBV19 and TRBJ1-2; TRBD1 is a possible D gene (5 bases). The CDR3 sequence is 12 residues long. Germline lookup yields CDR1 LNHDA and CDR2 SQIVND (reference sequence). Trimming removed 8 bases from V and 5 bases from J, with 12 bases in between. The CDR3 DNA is TGTGCCAGTGGGACTGTCTATTATGGCTACACCTTC. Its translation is CASGTVYYGYTF. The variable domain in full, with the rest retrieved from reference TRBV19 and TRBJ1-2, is DGGITQSPKYLFRKEGQNVTLSCEQNLNHDAMYWYRQDPGQGLRLIYYSQIVNDFQKGDIAEGYSVSREKKESFPLTVTSAQKNPTAFYLCASGTVYYGYTFGSGTRLTVV.

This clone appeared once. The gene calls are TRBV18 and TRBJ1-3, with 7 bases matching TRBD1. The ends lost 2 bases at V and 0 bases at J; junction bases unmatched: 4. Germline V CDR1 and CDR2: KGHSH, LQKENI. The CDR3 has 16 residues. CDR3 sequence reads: CASSPSGGVSGNTIYF. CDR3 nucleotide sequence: TGTGCCAGCTCACCATCAGGGGGTGTCTCTGGAAACACCATATATTTT.

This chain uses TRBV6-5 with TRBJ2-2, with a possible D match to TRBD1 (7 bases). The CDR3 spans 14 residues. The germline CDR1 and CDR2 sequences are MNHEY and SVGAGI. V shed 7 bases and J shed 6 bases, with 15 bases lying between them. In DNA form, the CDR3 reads TGTGCCAGCAAAGGACAGGAGGGTCCCGGGGAGCTGTTTTTT. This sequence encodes CASKGQEGPGELFF.

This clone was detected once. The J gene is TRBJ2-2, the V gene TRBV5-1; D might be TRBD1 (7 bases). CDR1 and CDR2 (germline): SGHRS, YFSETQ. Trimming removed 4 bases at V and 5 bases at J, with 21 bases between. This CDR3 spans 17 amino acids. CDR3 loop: CASSPTPDRAGTGELFF. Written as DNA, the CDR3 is TGCGCCAGCAGCCCCACGCCCGACAGGGCGGGGACCGGGGAGCTGTTTTTT.

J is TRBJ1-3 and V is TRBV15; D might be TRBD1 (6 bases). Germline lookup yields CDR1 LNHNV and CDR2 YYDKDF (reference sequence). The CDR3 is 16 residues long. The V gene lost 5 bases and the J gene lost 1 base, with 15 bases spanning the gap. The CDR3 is CATSGLLGGSGNTIYF. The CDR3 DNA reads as TGTGCCACCAGCGGGCTCCTAGGGGGATCTGGAAACACCATATATTTT.